This T cell receptor (beta chain) was retrieved from a study of control samples from healthy donors and cancer patients. Germline V lookup: CDR1 SGHNT, CDR2 YENEEA. There are 16 residues in the CDR3. V trimming: 4 bases; J trimming: 4 bases; junction bases outside the gene matches: 11. Sequencing was performed with immunoSEQ multiplex PCR; in TCRdb, only in-frame clones are kept and a portion is missing. This sample carries some 34,000 clones, 85% to 95% of them seen once, and the ten largest clones take about 1.5%. V usage is TRBV11-3 and J usage is TRBJ2-5; TRBD1 matches at 8 bases. The clonotype comes from a man in his forties or fifties with colorectal cancer. The sequenced sample was PBMCs. The CDR3, as DNA: TGTGCCAGCAGCTCCCGGACAGGGTCCTCTGGAGAGACCCAGTACTTC. Translated: CASSSRTGSSGETQYF.